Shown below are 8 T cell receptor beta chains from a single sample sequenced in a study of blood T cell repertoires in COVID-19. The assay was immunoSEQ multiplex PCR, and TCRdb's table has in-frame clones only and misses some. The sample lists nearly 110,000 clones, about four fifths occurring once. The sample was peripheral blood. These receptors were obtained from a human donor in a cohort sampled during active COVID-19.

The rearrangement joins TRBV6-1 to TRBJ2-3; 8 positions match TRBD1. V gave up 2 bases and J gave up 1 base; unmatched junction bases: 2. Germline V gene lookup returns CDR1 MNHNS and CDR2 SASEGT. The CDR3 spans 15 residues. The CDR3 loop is CASSEQGAGTDTQYF. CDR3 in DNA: TGTGCCAGCAGTGAACAGGGGGCTGGCACAGATACGCAGTATTTT.

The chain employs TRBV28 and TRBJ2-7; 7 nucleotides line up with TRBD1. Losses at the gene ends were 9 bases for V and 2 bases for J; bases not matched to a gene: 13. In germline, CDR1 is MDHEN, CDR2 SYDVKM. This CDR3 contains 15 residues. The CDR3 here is CASRNRDSVPYEQYF. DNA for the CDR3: TGTGCCAGTCGAAACCGGGACAGCGTCCCCTACGAGCAGTACTTC.

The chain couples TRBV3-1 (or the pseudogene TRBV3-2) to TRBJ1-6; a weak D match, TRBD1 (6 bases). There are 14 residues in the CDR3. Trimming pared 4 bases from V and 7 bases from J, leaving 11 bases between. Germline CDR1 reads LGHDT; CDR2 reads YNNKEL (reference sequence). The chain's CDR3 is CASSLRGSNSPLHF. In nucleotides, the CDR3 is TGTGCCAGCAGCCTCAGGGGATCCAATTCACCCCTCCACTTT.

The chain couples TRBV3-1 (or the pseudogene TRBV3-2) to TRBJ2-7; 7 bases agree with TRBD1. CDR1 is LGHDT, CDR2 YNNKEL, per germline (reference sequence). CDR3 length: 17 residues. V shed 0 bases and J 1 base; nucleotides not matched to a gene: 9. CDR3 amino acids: CASSQEGGQARSYEQYF. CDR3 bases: TGTGCCAGCAGCCAAGAGGGTGGACAGGCTCGTTCCTACGAGCAGTACTTC.

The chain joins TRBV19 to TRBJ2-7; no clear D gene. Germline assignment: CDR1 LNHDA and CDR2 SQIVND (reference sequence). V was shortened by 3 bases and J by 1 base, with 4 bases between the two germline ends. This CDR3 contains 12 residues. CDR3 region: CASSMRSYEQYF. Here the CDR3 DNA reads TGTGCCAGTAGTATGCGGTCCTACGAGCAGTACTTC. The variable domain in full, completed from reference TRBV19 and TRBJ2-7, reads DGGITQSPKYLFRKEGQNVTLSCEQNLNHDAMYWYRQDPGQGLRLIYYSQIVNDFQKGDIAEGYSVSREKKESFPLTVTSAQKNPTAFYLCASSMRSYEQYFGPGTRLTVT.

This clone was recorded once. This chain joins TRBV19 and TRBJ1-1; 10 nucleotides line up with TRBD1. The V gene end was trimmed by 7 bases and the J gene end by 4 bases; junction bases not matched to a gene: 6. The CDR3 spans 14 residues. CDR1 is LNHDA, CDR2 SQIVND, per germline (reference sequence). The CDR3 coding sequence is TGTGCCAGTATCTCTGGGACAGGGGTCACTGAAGCTTTCTTT. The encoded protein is CASISGTGVTEAFF.

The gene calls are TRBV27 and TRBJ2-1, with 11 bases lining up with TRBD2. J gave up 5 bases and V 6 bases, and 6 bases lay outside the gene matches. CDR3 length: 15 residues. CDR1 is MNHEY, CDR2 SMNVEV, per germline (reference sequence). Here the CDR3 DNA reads TGTGCCAGCAGCTCCGGGACTAGCGGACACAATGAGCAGTTCTTC. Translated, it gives CASSSGTSGHNEQFF.

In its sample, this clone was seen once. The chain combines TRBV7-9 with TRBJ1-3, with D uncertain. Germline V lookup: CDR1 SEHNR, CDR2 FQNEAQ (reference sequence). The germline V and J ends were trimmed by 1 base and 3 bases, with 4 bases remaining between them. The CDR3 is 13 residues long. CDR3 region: CASSLGVGNTIYF. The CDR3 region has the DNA TGTGCCAGCAGCTTAGGCGTTGGAAACACCATATATTTT.